Presented here are 20 T cell receptor beta chains from one specimen sequenced in a study of cytomegalovirus exposure and HLA in healthy donors. Use of 60 Vbeta and 13 Jbeta primers characterized the PCR. Only in-frame clones appear in the TCRdb table, and some are missing; sequencing was by immunoSEQ multiplex PCR. This table has about 60,000 clones, approximately 70% appearing once. Sample: PBMCs. Receptors originate from a woman aged 60-75 years in good health and CMV-seropositive.

The table lists this clone with a count of one. V gene TRBV4-1 combines with J gene TRBJ1-4; the D gene is possibly TRBD1 (6 bases). V shed 4 bases and J shed 4 bases, with 16 bases lying between them. This CDR3 comprises 16 residues. Germline lookup yields CDR1 MGHRA and CDR2 YSYEKL. The DNA for the CDR3 is TGCGCCAGCAGCCCTTACCTTGACAGGTTTAATGAAAAACTGTTTTTT. Encoded protein: CASSPYLDRFNEKLFF.

This clone was found a few times. This chain uses TRBV18 with TRBJ1-3, with D possibly matching TRBD1 (5 bases). Germline lookup yields CDR1 KGHSH and CDR2 LQKENI. Between the trimmed V and J ends, which lost 3 bases and 5 bases, there was a span of 17 bases. The CDR3 length is 16 residues. The CDR3 region is CASSPNSVGGRNTIYF. The CDR3, as DNA: TGTGCCAGCTCACCCAATTCAGTGGGGGGAAGAAACACCATATATTTT. Full variable domain (remainder filled in from reference TRBV18 and TRBJ1-3): NAGVMQNPRHLVRRRGQEARLRCSPMKGHSHVYWYRQLPEEGLKFMVYLQKENIIDESGMPKERFSAEFPKEGPSILRIQQVVRGDSAAYFCASSPNSVGGRNTIYFGEGSWLTVV.

The chain combines TRBV9 with TRBJ2-7; possibly TRBD1 for D (5 bases). Trimming took off 4 bases at V and 3 bases at J, with 14 bases between the two ends. CDR1 is SGDLS, CDR2 YYNGEE, per germline. CDR3 size: 14 residues. CDR3 nucleotides: TGTGCCAGCAGCAGAGACAGCTTTTTCTACGAGCAGTACTTC. This codes for CASSRDSFFYEQYF.

This clone was recorded a few times. The J gene is TRBJ2-3, the V gene TRBV19, with TRBD2 matching 8 bases. The V and J ends lost 6 bases and 6 bases, in that order; junction bases with no gene match: 8. CDR1 and CDR2 from the germline V gene are LNHDA and SQIVND (reference sequence). The CDR3 sequence is 14 residues long. CDR3 bases: TGTGCCAGTAGGGATAGCGGGGTGGGGGATACGCAGTATTTT. It encodes CASRDSGVGDTQYF.

J is TRBJ1-2 and V is TRBV19; D is unclear. The CDR3 covers 12 residues. V lost 4 bases to trimming and J lost 4 bases, with 7 bases between them. The V gene's germline CDR1 is LNHDA and CDR2 SQIVND (reference sequence). The CDR3 loop is CASSTNSYGYTF. In nucleotides, the CDR3 is TGTGCCAGTAGTACCAACAGCTATGGCTACACCTTC.

DNA of the CDR3: TGTGCCTGGAGTGACACTAATAGCAATCAGCCCCAGCATTTT. Its protein product is CAWSDTNSNQPQHF. The J gene is TRBJ1-5, the V gene TRBV30; D is unresolved. This CDR3 has 14 amino acids. V was pared by 1 base and J by 0 bases, with 7 bases between. Germline-derived CDR1 and CDR2 are GTSNPN and SVGIG (reference sequence).

This chain uses TRBV5-1 with TRBJ1-1; 9 bases match TRBD1. The CDR3 is made up of 16 amino acids. In germline, CDR1 is SGHRS, CDR2 YFSETQ. V shed 7 bases, J shed 0 bases, and the junction held 10 bases outside the gene matches. The CDR3 protein is CASQQGATVVNTEAFF. In DNA form, the CDR3 reads TGCGCCAGCCAACAGGGGGCGACGGTGGTGAACACTGAAGCTTTCTTT.

In this sample, this clone turned up a few times. The chain uses TRBV7-2 and TRBJ2-5; 11 positions match TRBD2. V shed 1 base, J shed 6 bases, and the junction held 4 bases outside the gene matches. The length of the CDR3 is 15 residues. Germline lookup yields CDR1 SGHTA and CDR2 FQGNSA. The CDR3 DNA reads TGTGCCAGCAGCTTAGAGGTAGCGGGGGGGAAGACCCAGTACTTC. Its protein product is CASSLEVAGGKTQYF.

This clone appeared once. The rearrangement links TRBV4-1 to TRBJ1-4; 8 nucleotides match TRBD1. The CDR3 length is 17 residues. Per the germline V gene, CDR1 is MGHRA and CDR2 is YSYEKL. After removal of 1 base from V and 8 bases from J, the junction contained 12 bases not matched to a gene. The CDR3 spells CASSQGWRAGGEEKLFF. The DNA of the CDR3 is TGCGCCAGCAGCCAAGGTTGGAGGGCAGGGGGCGAAGAAAAACTGTTTTTT.

The gene calls are TRBV18 and TRBJ2-7; D might be TRBD1 (5 bases). The CDR3 contains 16 residues. Germline V CDR1 and CDR2: KGHSH, LQKENI. Trimming left V 1 base short and J 0 bases short, with 13 bases between. The CDR3 loop is CASSPQAQVSSYEQYF. DNA for the CDR3: TGTGCCAGCTCACCACAGGCACAGGTTAGCTCCTACGAGCAGTACTTC.

This chain connects TRBV6-1 to TRBJ2-7; D perhaps matches TRBD1 (6 bases). CDR3 length: 15 residues. V was cut by 7 bases and J by 6 bases, with 22 bases left in between. In germline, CDR1 is MNHNS, CDR2 SASEGT. Here the CDR3 DNA reads TGTGCCAGCACATTAACCTCCGGACAGACCTCCGAGCAGTACTTC. Its protein product is CASTLTSGQTSEQYF.

The chain carries TRBV2 and TRBJ1-3; perhaps TRBD1 as D (6 bases). Per the germline V gene, CDR1 is SNHLY and CDR2 is FYNNEI. Between the trimmed V and J ends, which lost 6 bases and 2 bases, there was a span of 11 bases. The CDR3 runs 14 residues. The CDR3: CASRPQGPGNTIYF. The CDR3 DNA reads as TGTGCCAGCAGACCACAGGGTCCTGGAAACACCATATATTTT.

V and J are TRBV19 and TRBJ1-2, with 7 nucleotides matching TRBD1. J gave up 0 bases and V 8 bases, and 3 bases lay outside the gene matches. This CDR3 spans 13 amino acids. Per the germline V gene, CDR1 is LNHDA and CDR2 is SQIVND (reference sequence). CDR3 nucleotide sequence: TGTGCCAGTCGGACAGGAACTAACTATGGCTACACCTTC. It encodes CASRTGTNYGYTF.

The gene calls are TRBV5-1 and TRBJ2-1; D is uncertain. The V gene lost 0 bases and the J gene lost 0 bases, with 7 bases spanning the gap. The CDR3 runs to 15 residues. Looked up from germline, CDR1 is SGHRS and CDR2 is YFSETQ. The CDR3 here is CASSLVGGSYNEQFF. The CDR3 nucleotides read TGCGCCAGCAGCTTGGTCGGCGGCTCCTACAATGAGCAGTTCTTC.

The chain combines TRBV7-2 with TRBJ1-5; D not certain. The V gene lost 5 bases and the J gene lost 0 bases, with 11 bases spanning the gap. The CDR3 covers 15 residues. Germline V gene lookup returns CDR1 SGHTA and CDR2 FQGNSA. The CDR3 DNA reads TGTGCCAGCAGCGACCGACACATTAGCAATCAGCCCCAGCATTTT. It encodes CASSDRHISNQPQHF. Full variable domain (rest looked up from reference TRBV7-2 and TRBJ1-5): GAGVSQSPSNKVTEKGKDVELRCDPISGHTALYWYRQSLGQGLEFLIYFQGNSAPDKSGLPSDRFSAERTGGSVSTLTIQRTQQEDSAVYLCASSDRHISNQPQHFGDGTRLSIL.

The chain is built from TRBV5-1 and TRBJ2-1, with 7 bases matching TRBD2. This CDR3 spans 13 amino acids. CDR1 and CDR2 from the germline V gene are SGHRS and YFSETQ. J was trimmed by 6 bases and V by 2 bases; bases with no gene match: 2. The chain's CDR3 is CASSFGGINEQFF. CDR3 bases: TGCGCCAGCAGCTTCGGGGGGATCAATGAGCAGTTCTTC.

The chain links TRBV15 to TRBJ2-7, with TRBD1 matching over 8 bases. Germline CDR1 is LNHNV and CDR2 is YYDKDF (reference sequence). The CDR3 is made up of 14 amino acids. V lost 5 bases, J lost 6 bases, and 9 bases stayed unmatched. The CDR3 loop reads CATSGTGGTGEQYF. CDR3 sequence (DNA): TGTGCCACCAGCGGAACAGGGGGGACGGGCGAGCAGTACTTC.

In this sample, this clone turned up a few times. This sequence joins TRBV19 and TRBJ1-2; D is possibly TRBD1 (5 bases). The V gene lost 4 bases and the J gene lost 2 bases, with 14 bases spanning the gap. Looked up from germline, CDR1 is LNHDA and CDR2 is SQIVND (reference sequence). The CDR3 has 15 residues. DNA for the CDR3: TGTGCCAGTAGTACCCACGGGGGGAAGAACTATGGCTACACCTTC. It specifies CASSTHGGKNYGYTF.

The rearrangement links TRBV6-5 to TRBJ1-1; 10 nucleotides line up with TRBD1. Germline trimming cut 4 bases from V and 3 bases from J; bases unmatched to any gene: 5. The CDR3 spans 15 residues. Germline CDR1 reads MNHEY; CDR2 reads SVGAGI. The CDR3 sequence is CASSWDRGQDTEAFF. CDR3 in DNA: TGTGCCAGCAGTTGGGACAGGGGTCAAGACACTGAAGCTTTCTTT.

The CDR3 spells CASLPHTGTEGGYTF. CDR3 DNA sequence: TGTGCCAGTTTGCCCCATACCGGGACAGAGGGCGGCTACACCTTC. This chain links TRBV19 with TRBJ1-2; TRBD1 agrees at 7 bases. J gave up 8 bases and V 8 bases, and 17 bases lay outside the gene matches. Germline V gene lookup returns CDR1 LNHDA and CDR2 SQIVND (reference sequence). This CDR3 has 15 residues.